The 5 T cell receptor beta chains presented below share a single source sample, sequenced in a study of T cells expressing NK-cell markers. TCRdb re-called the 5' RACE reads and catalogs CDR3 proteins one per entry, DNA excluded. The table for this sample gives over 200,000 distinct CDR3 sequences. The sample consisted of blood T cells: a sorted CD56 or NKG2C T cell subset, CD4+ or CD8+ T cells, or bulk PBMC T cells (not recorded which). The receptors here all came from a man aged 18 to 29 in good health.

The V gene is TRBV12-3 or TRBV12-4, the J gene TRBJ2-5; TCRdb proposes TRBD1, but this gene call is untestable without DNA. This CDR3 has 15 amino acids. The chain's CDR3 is CASSTNRVLIETQYF.

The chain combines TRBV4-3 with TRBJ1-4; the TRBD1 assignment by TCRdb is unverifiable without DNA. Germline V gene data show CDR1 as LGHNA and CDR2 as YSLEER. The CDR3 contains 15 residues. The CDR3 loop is CASSQNGQVTEKLFF.

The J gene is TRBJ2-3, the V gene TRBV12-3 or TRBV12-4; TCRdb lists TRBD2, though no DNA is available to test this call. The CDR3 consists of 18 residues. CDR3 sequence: CASSPLQGLAGGTDTQYF.

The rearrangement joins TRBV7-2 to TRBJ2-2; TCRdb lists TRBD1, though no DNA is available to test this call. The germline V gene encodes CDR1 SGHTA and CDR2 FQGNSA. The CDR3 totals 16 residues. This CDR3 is CASSPVRTVNTGELFF. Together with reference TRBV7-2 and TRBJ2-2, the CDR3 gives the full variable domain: GAGVSQSPSNKVTEKGKDVELRCDPISGHTALYWYRQSLGQGLEFLIYFQGNSAPDKSGLPSDRFSAERTGGSVSTLTIQRTQQEDSAVYLCASSPVRTVNTGELFFGEGSRLTVL.

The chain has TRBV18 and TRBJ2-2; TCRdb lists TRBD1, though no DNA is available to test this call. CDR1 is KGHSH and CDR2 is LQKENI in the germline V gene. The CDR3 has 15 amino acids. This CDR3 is CASSLGQGHTGELFF.